This entry features one TCR beta chain sequence. The record originates from a study of shared clonotypes between healthy human individuals. The study enrolled healthy HIV-negative adults without recent acute infections or vaccinations as donors. The donors, all of them Caucasian adults, lived in Nashville, Tennessee. Sequenced by immunoSEQ multiplex PCR; TCRdb stores in-frame clones only, minus some. The sample consists of roughly 500,000 clones, 60% to 85% of them appearing once. The receptor's source is a woman in her forties in good health. Some clones in this sample may be carry-over from other donors' samples. The specimen sequenced was PBMCs.

CDR3 sequence reads: CASSPTRPITYEQYF. In DNA, the CDR3 is TGTGCCAGCAGTCCCACAAGGCCGATTACCTACGAGCAGTACTTC. This chain joins TRBV7-2 and TRBJ2-7; D is undetermined. The ends were cut back, 6 bases at V and 2 bases at J, with 17 bases in the middle. Germline loops: CDR1 SGHTA, CDR2 FQGNSA. CDR3 length: 15 amino acids.